The 30 T cell receptor beta chains reported below all come from one sample, sequenced in a study of T cells after posttransplantation cyclophosphamide. Treatment was busulfan-fludarabine conditioning, a marrow graft, and cyclophosphamide on days +3 and +4. The data were produced by immunoSEQ multiplex PCR, yet TCRdb's version contains in-frame clones alone and is incomplete. Counted here are about 22,000 clones, about 90% occurring once; the ten biggest clones make up roughly an eighth. The material was PBMCs, obtained after allogeneic stem cell transplant with posttransplant cyclophosphamide. The origin of the receptors is a female patient in her 30s who received an allogeneic stem cell transplant from an unrelated donor, was CMV-positive, and had no GVHD. Among the T cells, some may be from the graft donor.

The chain has TRBV7-8 and TRBJ2-3; 11 bases agree with TRBD2. V lost 1 base and J lost 13; bases outside the gene matches: 1. This CDR3 is built from 12 residues. CDR1 and CDR2 from the germline V gene are SGHVS and FQNEAQ. The CDR3 sequence: CASSLELAGEYF. DNA for the CDR3: TGTGCCAGCAGCTTAGAACTAGCGGGGGAGTATTTT.

In DNA, the CDR3 is TGCGCCAGCAGCCAAACAGGGGAACGGACCTACAATGAGCAGTTCTTC. Its protein is CASSQTGERTYNEQFF. The J gene is TRBJ2-1, the V gene TRBV5-1, with 7 bases that match TRBD1. V trimming: 4 bases; J trimming: 2 bases; junction bases outside the gene matches: 9. CDR1 SGHRS and CDR2 YFSETQ come from the germline V gene. The CDR3 runs to 16 residues.

The rearrangement links TRBV6-1 to TRBJ2-5; TRBD1 is a possible D gene (5 bases). Trimming took 6 bases from V and 3 from J, leaving 11 bases between them. The V gene's germline CDR1 is MNHNS and CDR2 SASEGT. The CDR3 has 13 amino acids. The CDR3 region has the DNA TGTGCCAGCAGGACAGCATGGGAAGAGACCCAGTACTTC. Translating gives CASRTAWEETQYF.

The J gene is TRBJ1-4, the V gene TRBV7-2; 7 nucleotides line up with TRBD1. The germline CDR1 and CDR2 sequences are SGHTA and FQGNSA. CDR3 length: 14 residues. V lost 5 bases, J lost 4 bases, and 4 bases stayed unmatched. The CDR3 sequence is CASSQWDSNEKLFF. DNA of the CDR3: TGTGCCAGCAGCCAGTGGGACAGTAATGAAAAACTGTTTTTT.

This chain connects TRBV4-1 to TRBJ2-7, with 10 bases that match TRBD2. Trimming at V came to 3 bases and at J to 0 bases, leaving 5 bases not matched to a gene. The CDR3 is 16 residues long. Germline CDR1 and CDR2: MGHRA and YSYEKL. The CDR3 DNA follows: TGCGCCAGCAGCCAGGTAGCGGGGGGCTTCTCCTACGAGCAGTACTTC. Its protein product is CASSQVAGGFSYEQYF.

V and J are TRBV19 and TRBJ1-1; no firm D call. Trimming cost V 5 bases and J 5 bases, with 12 bases left between them. This CDR3 spans 13 amino acids. Germline loops: CDR1 LNHDA, CDR2 SQIVND (reference sequence). As DNA, the CDR3 is TGTGCCAGTAGTCTTATACCTCGGACTGAAGCTTTCTTT. It is translated as CASSLIPRTEAFF.

The chain combines TRBV30 with TRBJ1-1; 8 positions match TRBD1. The V gene's germline CDR1 is GTSNPN and CDR2 SVGIG (reference sequence). The CDR3 is 13 amino acids. V gave up 3 bases and J gave up 3 bases; unmatched junction bases: 3. CDR3 DNA sequence: TGTGCCTGGAGCGCGACAGGGGACACTGAAGCTTTCTTT. Its protein product is CAWSATGDTEAFF.

V usage is TRBV28 and J usage is TRBJ2-2, with TRBD2 matching 14 bases. Per the germline V gene, CDR1 is MDHEN and CDR2 is SYDVKM. V gave up 6 bases and J gave up 6 bases; unmatched junction bases: 9. The CDR3 spans 17 residues. The CDR3 DNA reads TGTGCCAGCAGCGACCCCGGACTAGCGGGGGGCGCCGGGGAGCTGTTTTTT. It translates to CASSDPGLAGGAGELFF. Supplemented by reference TRBV28 and TRBJ2-2, the full variable domain reads DVKVTQSSRYLVKRTGEKVFLECVQDMDHENMFWYRQDPGLGLRLIYFSYDVKMKEKGDIPEGYSVSREKKERFSLILESASTNQTSMYLCASSDPGLAGGAGELFFGEGSRLTVL.

The chain couples TRBV5-1 to TRBJ2-3; TRBD2 matches at 7 bases. This CDR3 region has 14 residues. Germline CDR1 SGHRS, CDR2 YFSETQ. V shed 3 bases and J 1 base; nucleotides not matched to a gene: 2. The CDR3 DNA follows: TGCGCCAGCAGCTGGGCGGGGGGCACAGATACGCAGTATTTT. Its translation is CASSWAGGTDTQYF.

This sequence joins TRBV13 and TRBJ1-6; TRBD1 is a possible D gene (5 bases). CDR1 PRHDT and CDR2 FYEKMQ come from the germline V gene (reference sequence). Between the trimmed V and J ends, which lost 4 bases and 7 bases, there was a span of 17 bases. The CDR3 is 16 residues long. In DNA form, the CDR3 reads TGTGCCAGCAGCTCCAACACGGGGGGTCTAAATTCACCCCTCCACTTT. Its protein is CASSSNTGGLNSPLHF.

This clone was recorded once. The chain combines TRBV27 with TRBJ1-5; no firm D call. V lost 5 bases and J 0 bases, leaving 8 bases between the germline ends. This CDR3 contains 14 residues. CDR1 is MNHEY, CDR2 SMNVEV, per germline (reference sequence). CDR3: CASSPRISNQPQHF. In DNA form, the CDR3 reads TGTGCCAGCAGTCCGCGGATTAGCAATCAGCCCCAGCATTTT.

This clone was counted a few times. This sequence joins TRBV6-1 and TRBJ1-1, with D possibly matching TRBD1 (6 bases). The CDR3 length is 12 residues. Germline V gene sequence: CDR1 MNHNS, CDR2 SASEGT. V was shortened by 6 bases and J by 7 bases, with 12 bases between the two germline ends. The CDR3 reads CASSVGQSEAFF. The DNA for the CDR3 is TGTGCCAGCAGCGTCGGACAGAGTGAAGCTTTCTTT.

This clone was picked up one time. This rearrangement joins TRBV4-2 to TRBJ2-1, with TRBD2 matching 7 bases. The V segment lost 1 base and the J segment 4 bases; nucleotides outside the gene matches: 4. There are 15 residues in the CDR3. In germline, CDR1 is LGHNA, CDR2 YNFKEQ. For the CDR3, the DNA is TGTGCCAGCAGCCAAGTGTCTAGCGGATACAATGAGCAGTTCTTC. It translates to CASSQVSSGYNEQFF.

The chain combines TRBV6-5 with TRBJ2-3; TRBD2 is a possible D gene (7 bases). The CDR3 contains 13 residues. Trimming removed 7 bases at V and 2 bases at J, with 10 bases between. From germline, CDR1 is MNHEY and CDR2 SVGAGI. The CDR3 nucleotides read TGTGCCAGCAACGGGGGGCCCACAGATACGCAGTATTTT. Protein: CASNGGPTDTQYF.

This clone was detected only a few times. J is TRBJ1-3 and V is TRBV19; 7 bases fit TRBD1. J was trimmed by 4 bases and V by 3 bases; bases with no gene match: 18. The germline V gene has CDR1 LNHDA and CDR2 SQIVND (reference sequence). This CDR3 is 19 amino acids long. CDR3 region: CASSIRWKIPRQGGNTIYF. CDR3 sequence (DNA): TGTGCCAGTAGTATCCGTTGGAAAATCCCGAGACAGGGAGGAAACACCATATATTTT.

The chain recombines TRBV5-1 with TRBJ2-2, with 9 nucleotides matching TRBD2. The CDR3 spans 16 residues. Per the germline V gene, CDR1 is SGHRS and CDR2 is YFSETQ. Trimming at V came to 4 bases and at J to 4 bases, leaving 8 bases not matched to a gene. CDR3 DNA: TGCGCCAGCAGCAGCAAGGGACTAGCCAGCACCGGGGAGCTGTTTTTT. Protein: CASSSKGLASTGELFF.

The chain is built from TRBV20-1 and TRBJ1-2; 7 nucleotides align to TRBD1. Looked up from germline, CDR1 is DFQATT and CDR2 is SNEGSKA (reference sequence). The CDR3 loop spans 11 amino acids. The CDR3 reads CCIRDSYGYTF. As DNA, the CDR3 is TGCTGTATAAGGGACAGCTATGGCTACACCTTC.

The chain has TRBV30 and TRBJ1-3; D unresolved. This CDR3 has 14 amino acids. Germline V lookup: CDR1 GTSNPN, CDR2 SVGIG (reference sequence). The V end was cut by 1 base, the J end by 4 bases, with 11 bases between. The CDR3 DNA reads as TGTGCCTGGAGTGGACTCCAAGCAGGAAACACCATATATTTT. This sequence encodes CAWSGLQAGNTIYF.

The chain has TRBV2 and TRBJ1-5; TRBD1 matches 11 bases. The CDR3 has 16 residues. Per the germline V gene, CDR1 is SNHLY and CDR2 is FYNNEI. Unmatched junction bases numbered 7, after V lost 5 bases and J lost 4 bases. The CDR3 coding sequence is TGTGCCAGCAGTCCGGAGGGGACAGGGGGTAATCAGCCCCAGCATTTT. It specifies CASSPEGTGGNQPQHF.

J is TRBJ1-3 and V is TRBV13, with 8 bases identical to TRBD1. This CDR3 contains 17 residues. V lost 5 bases to trimming and J lost 2 bases; unmatched junction nucleotides: 11. Germline V gene data show CDR1 as PRHDT and CDR2 as FYEKMQ (reference sequence). CDR3 sequence reads: CASSPYGQGGAGNTIYF. The DNA for the CDR3 is TGTGCCAGCAGCCCCTACGGACAGGGTGGAGCTGGAAACACCATATATTTT.

The chain is built from TRBV19 and TRBJ2-2, with 7 bases lining up with TRBD1. V shed 3 bases and J 4 bases; nucleotides not matched to a gene: 2. This CDR3 has 14 residues. CDR1 is LNHDA, CDR2 SQIVND, per germline (reference sequence). The CDR3 DNA is TGTGCCAGTAGTATGACAGGGTCCACCGGGGAGCTGTTTTTT. Translated: CASSMTGSTGELFF.

This chain uses TRBV18 with TRBJ2-7; 7 nucleotides line up with TRBD1. Germline loops: CDR1 KGHSH, CDR2 LQKENI. The CDR3 sequence is 16 residues long. The V and J ends lost 3 bases and 3 bases, in that order; junction bases with no gene match: 11. The CDR3 is CASSPLPPGQFYEQYF. The DNA of the CDR3 is TGTGCCAGCTCACCCCTCCCGCCGGGACAGTTCTACGAGCAGTACTTC.

The chain links TRBV10-3 to TRBJ2-6; 12 bases match TRBD1. Looked up from germline, CDR1 is ENHRY and CDR2 is SYGVKD. The trim removed 10 bases at V and 3 bases at J, leaving 7 bases unmatched. This CDR3 has 16 residues. CDR3 residues: CATRGQGALGANVLTF. CDR3 DNA sequence: TGTGCCACCAGGGGACAGGGGGCGCTTGGGGCCAACGTCCTGACTTTC.

The V gene is TRBV11-2, the J gene TRBJ1-2; TRBD1 is a possible D gene (6 bases). Between the trimmed V and J ends, which lost 5 bases and 4 bases, there was a span of 11 bases. Per the germline V gene, CDR1 is SGHAT and CDR2 is FQNNGV. CDR3 length: 13 residues. CDR3 residues: CASSLDRSYGYTF. CDR3 bases: TGTGCCAGCAGCCTCGACAGGTCCTATGGCTACACCTTC.

V gene TRBV9 combines with J gene TRBJ1-2; tentatively, D is TRBD1 (6 bases). This CDR3 spans 15 amino acids. CDR1 is SGDLS, CDR2 YYNGEE, per germline. V gave up 0 bases and J gave up 9 bases, with 18 bases separating them. The CDR3 nucleotides are TGTGCCAGCAGCGTAGGAGGGGGTGGGGGATCAAGCTACACCTTC. Its protein product is CASSVGGGGGSSYTF.

The gene calls are TRBV9 and TRBJ2-7; 10 bases map to TRBD2. The J segment lost 3 bases and the V segment lost 3 bases, leaving 3 bases of the junction unmatched. This CDR3 spans 14 amino acids. The germline V gene encodes CDR1 SGDLS and CDR2 YYNGEE. The DNA of the CDR3 is TGTGCCAGCAGCGCTAGCGGGGGACGCTACGAGCAGTACTTC. Amino acid sequence: CASSASGGRYEQYF.

This chain connects TRBV9 to TRBJ2-7; D is unclear. This CDR3 is 13 amino acids long. The germline gives CDR1 SGDLS, CDR2 YYNGEE. V gave up 0 bases and J gave up 1 base, with 5 bases separating them. The CDR3 nucleotides are TGTGCCAGCAGCGTAGGGCATTCCTACGAGCAGTACTTC. Amino acid sequence: CASSVGHSYEQYF.

The genes are TRBV12-5 and TRBJ1-5; perhaps TRBD1 as D (6 bases). The CDR3 loop spans 13 amino acids. Germline V lookup: CDR1 LGHNT, CDR2 FRNRAP. V lost 1 base and J 6 bases, leaving 7 bases between the germline ends. CDR3 DNA: TGTGCTAGTGGTTTGGACAGGGTTCAGCCCCAGCATTTT. Translated: CASGLDRVQPQHF.

The genes are TRBV7-3 and TRBJ1-1, with a possible D match to TRBD1 (6 bases). V lost 5 bases and J 1 base, leaving 8 bases between the germline ends. Germline V gene lookup returns CDR1 SGHTA and CDR2 FQGTGA. There are 13 residues in the CDR3. The CDR3 DNA sequence: TGTGCCAGCAGCCGGACAGCGAACACTGAAGCTTTCTTT. Translating it yields CASSRTANTEAFF.

The chain is built from TRBV28 and TRBJ2-7, with TRBD2 as a possible D gene (5 bases). Germline V gene lookup returns CDR1 MDHEN and CDR2 SYDVKM. The CDR3 length is 14 residues. The V end lost 4 bases, the J end lost 6 bases, and 16 bases lay between the germline ends. The CDR3 reads CASSSGLPMGEQYF. CDR3 bases: TGTGCCAGCAGTTCCGGACTCCCCATGGGCGAGCAGTACTTC.